These T cell receptor beta chains were read from a single sample in a study of blood T cell repertoires in COVID-19. Method: immunoSEQ multiplex PCR; TCRdb's copy keeps in-frame clones and lacks some. Of about 400,000 clones listed, more than 85% are singletons. Sequencing input: PBMCs or T cells enriched from blood (not recorded which). The receptors stem from a woman aged 25 to 39 who had recovered from COVID-19. Each CDR3 is given with its conserved first and last residue. A D gene is named only where the DNA matches it firmly. Clone size is shown for a subset of rows, as once, few, many or a class of expanded clone.

abundance,v_gene,j_gene,d_gene,CDR3nt,CDR3aa
.,TRBV5-8,TRBJ2-6,.,TGTGCCAGCAGCTTGGCCCCCGCTGGGGCCAACGTCCTGACTTTC,CASSLAPAGANVLTF
.,TRBV15,TRBJ1-4,TRBD1,TGTGCCACCAGCAGAGGCCAGGGGGCAACTAATGAAAAACTGTTTTTT,CATSRGQGATNEKLFF
.,TRBV6-6,TRBJ2-5,.,TGTGCCAGCACCCTTTTGGGGACTTTACAAGAGACCCAGTACTTC,CASTLLGTLQETQYF
.,TRBV27,TRBJ2-7,.,TGTGCCAGCAGTTTTTACAGGGGGGGCTACGAGCAGTACTTC,CASSFYRGGYEQYF
.,TRBV18,TRBJ2-4,.,TGTGCCAGCTCACGTTCCGGATCGGCGGACATTCAGTACTTC,CASSRSGSADIQYF
.,TRBV7-9,TRBJ1-2,.,TGTGCCAGCAGCTTAGAGGTGGAAAGGAGTGCCTTC,CASSLEVERSAF
.,TRBV5-6,TRBJ2-7,.,TGTGCCAGATTCCACGGAGTCTCTGAAGAGCCCGGGCAGTACTTC,CARFHGVSEEPGQYF
.,TRBV28,TRBJ2-3,TRBD1,TGTGCCAGCAGCCAGACAACAGGGGGCGGCCCGACAGATACGCAGTATTTT,CASSQTTGGGPTDTQYF
.,TRBV2,TRBJ2-3,TRBD1,TGTGCCAGCAGAGACAGGGGAGATACGCAGTATTTT,CASRDRGDTQYF
.,TRBV18,TRBJ1-6,TRBD1,TGTGCCAGCTCCGATGTCAATACAGGGGGCAATTCACCCCTCCACTTT,CASSDVNTGGNSPLHF
.,TRBV5-5,TRBJ2-1,.,TGTGCCAGCAGCACCCCAAGTCGGGTCGATTCGTTCTTC,CASSTPSRVDSFF
.,TRBV19,TRBJ1-2,TRBD1,TGTGCCAGTAGTCCATCGACAGGGGGCTTCAACTATGGCTACACCTTC,CASSPSTGGFNYGYTF
.,TRBV16,TRBJ2-2,.,TGTGCCAGCAGCCAATCAGGTCGGGGTGGCACCGGGGAGCTGTTTTTT,CASSQSGRGGTGELFF
.,TRBV3-1/TRBV3-2,TRBJ2-1,.,TGTGCCAGCAGCCAGACAGCCAGCTCCTACAATGAGCAGTTCTTC,CASSQTASSYNEQFF
.,TRBV5-5,TRBJ1-1,TRBD1,TGTGCCAGCAGCTCCCCCGGGACAGCAGAAGCTTTCTTT,CASSSPGTAEAFF
.,TRBV19,TRBJ1-5,.,TGTGCCAGTAGCCGCCAGGGGAAGGGGAATCAGCCCCAGCATTTT,CASSRQGKGNQPQHF
.,TRBV9,TRBJ2-3,TRBD2,TGTGCCAGCAGCGTAGCCGGGGCTAGCGGATACACAGATACGCAGTATTTT,CASSVAGASGYTDTQYF
.,TRBV19,TRBJ2-5,.,TGTGCCAGTAGTTTTTCTAGTGGTAGTGGACAAGAGACCCAGTACTTC,CASSFSSGSGQETQYF
.,TRBV19,TRBJ1-5,.,TGTGCCAGTAGTTACGAGTGGGGGGGAGGCAATCAGCCCCAGCATTTT,CASSYEWGGGNQPQHF
.,TRBV15,TRBJ1-2,.,TGTGCCACCAGCAGAGAAACAGGGCCGGGCGGCTACACCTTC,CATSRETGPGGYTF
.,TRBV12-3/TRBV12-4,TRBJ1-4,.,TGTGCCAGCACGGGGAGGGAAAATGAAAAACTGTTTTTT,CASTGRENEKLFF
.,TRBV27,TRBJ2-7,.,TGTGCCAGCAGTTTATTCCCAAACTACGAGCAGTACTTC,CASSLFPNYEQYF
.,TRBV19,TRBJ2-7,TRBD2,TGTGCCAGTAGTCAGCGGGACGGAGCCTACGAGCAGTACTTC,CASSQRDGAYEQYF
.,TRBV5-1,TRBJ2-7,TRBD2,TGCGCCAGCAGCCGGGATAAGCGGGAGAATTTTTACGAGCAGTACTTC,CASSRDKRENFYEQYF
.,TRBV5-1,TRBJ2-5,.,TGCGCCAGCAGCTCCGAGCAGACCCAGTACTTC,CASSSEQTQYF
.,TRBV27,TRBJ2-7,.,TGTGCCAGCAGTTTAGCCGGGTCCTACGAGCAGTACTTC,CASSLAGSYEQYF
.,TRBV19,TRBJ2-7,TRBD1,TGTGCCAGTAGTCCAGGACAGGGGGCCGAGCAGTACTTC,CASSPGQGAEQYF
.,TRBV3-1/TRBV3-2,TRBJ2-7,TRBD2,TGTGCCAGCAGTGATACTAGCGGGAGGAGGGGAGAGCAGTACTTC,CASSDTSGRRGEQYF
.,TRBV2,TRBJ2-7,.,TGTGCCAGCAGTAAAGATCCCCCGGCGGGCTACGAGCAGTACTTC,CASSKDPPAGYEQYF
.,TRBV23-1,TRBJ1-6,.,TGCGCCAGCAGTCCGCCCCACGGACGGGGGATAGATTCACCCCTCCACTTT,CASSPPHGRGIDSPLHF
.,TRBV5-1,TRBJ1-1,TRBD1,TGCGCCAGCAGCTCGACAGGGGCAGACACTGAAGCTTTCTTT,CASSSTGADTEAFF
.,TRBV7-9,TRBJ2-1,TRBD1,TGTGCCAGCAGCTCCTTCGGACAGGGGGTTTTCAATGAGCAGTTCTTC,CASSSFGQGVFNEQFF
.,TRBV6-5,TRBJ2-7,TRBD1,TGTGCCAGCAGTTACTCGAGCAGGGGGGAGCAGTACTTC,CASSYSSRGEQYF
.,TRBV2,TRBJ2-3,TRBD2,TGTGCCAGCAGGGGGACTAGCGGGAGTTTAGATACGCAGTATTTT,CASRGTSGSLDTQYF
.,TRBV19,TRBJ1-6,TRBD1,TGTGCCAGTAAGGCTTCCGGGACAGGCTATTCACCCCTCCACTTT,CASKASGTGYSPLHF
.,TRBV10-3,TRBJ2-1,.,TGTGCCATCAGTGAAAGCCCCTTCGATGAGCAGTTCTTC,CAISESPFDEQFF
.,TRBV10-3,TRBJ1-4,.,TGTGCCATCCGGCGGGGGGAAAAACTGTTTTTT,CAIRRGEKLFF
once,TRBV6-5,TRBJ2-1,TRBD2,TGTGCCAGCAGTTGGCTAGCGGCTAGCGGATACAATGAGCAGTTCTTC,CASSWLAASGYNEQFF
.,TRBV25-1,TRBJ2-1,TRBD2,TGTGCCAGCAGTGAACTCATAGCGGGGGGGGAGGAGCAGTTCTTC,CASSELIAGGEEQFF
.,TRBV10-3,TRBJ2-7,TRBD1,TGTGCCATCAGTGCCACAGGGGACGAGCAGTACTTC,CAISATGDEQYF
.,TRBV6-2/TRBV6-3,TRBJ2-5,.,TGTGCCAGCAGCCCCAGGGTTGAGACCCAGTACTTC,CASSPRVETQYF
.,TRBV6-5,TRBJ1-1,TRBD1,TGTGCCAGCAGCGGGACAGGCACTGAAGCTTTCTTT,CASSGTGTEAFF
.,TRBV11-2,TRBJ2-2,TRBD1,TGTGCCAGCAGCTTCGGACAGGGCACCGGGGAGCTGTTTTTT,CASSFGQGTGELFF
.,TRBV28,TRBJ1-4,TRBD1,TGTGCCAGCAGTTCTCGACAGGGCGGGGAAAAACTGTTTTTT,CASSSRQGGEKLFF
.,TRBV18,TRBJ2-7,.,TGTGCCAGCTCACGGTCCGGGACAAGCTACGAGCAGTACTTC,CASSRSGTSYEQYF
.,TRBV10-3,TRBJ2-1,TRBD2,TGTGCCATCAGTGAGTCGCGGGGGGTCTACAATGAGCAGTTCTTC,CAISESRGVYNEQFF
few,TRBV29-1,TRBJ2-1,TRBD1,TGCAGCGCCGCCGCAGGGGGAAATGAGCAGTTCTTC,CSAAAGGNEQFF
.,TRBV28,TRBJ1-2,.,TGTGCCAGCAGTGAACGAGGAAGGACAGCGGGGGGCTACACCTTC,CASSERGRTAGGYTF
.,TRBV15,TRBJ2-7,TRBD2,TGTGCCACCAGCCGAAAGAGCGGGAGGGGCTACGAGCAGTACTTC,CATSRKSGRGYEQYF
few,TRBV25-1,TRBJ1-6,.,TGTGCCAGCAGTGCTCGACAGGCCTGGTCACCCCTCCACTTT,CASSARQAWSPLHF
.,TRBV7-8,TRBJ1-2,.,TGTGCCAGCACTTACAGGGAGGGGGATGGCTACACCTTC,CASTYREGDGYTF
.,TRBV10-3,TRBJ1-6,TRBD1,TGTGCCATCAGTGAGTCGAGACAGGGCTCCTATAATTCACCCCTCCACTTT,CAISESRQGSYNSPLHF